This T cell receptor (beta chain) comes out of a study of response to subunit inactivated influenza vaccine (dated by TCRdb to 2016 to 2019). Regarding the complete study: Deep quantitative T cell receptor repertoire profiling was used in the study to track responses to a trivalent subunit inactivated influenza vaccine.

With regard to this clonotype: What this receptor recognizes is not known. Base qualities were left out, and no much larger clone turns up one base away.

From the cysteine through the phenylalanine, the CDR3 covers 8 amino acids. The DNA shown is the 24-base CDR3, in frame from base 1. The V end loses 8 bases and the J end loses 15 bases, and a stretch of 8 bases separates them. The germline V gene gives CDR1 as SGHTA and CDR2 as FQGNSA. Study-wide conclusions, independent of this receptor: The authors proposed that each seasonal influenza vaccination may bring in only a limited number of new T cells.

The library came from RT-PCR. Instrument used: Illumina HiSeq 2500. TCRdb reworked the public reads: Q25 trimming with fastp, MiXCR clone assembly, productive beta chains retained. Each record represents a unique CDR3 protein, reported with the most common genes and DNA among its rows. This sample has roughly 500,000 distinct CDR3 sequences in its table, and around 25% of those were observed once. Of the sample, 2.8% falls within the top ten clones. The same specimen was also included in a second study, on T cells expressing NK-cell markers. The second study also describes: 5'RACE template switching, by which a universal primer site and unique molecular identifiers were added, was used to make TCR beta cDNA libraries. In sorted CD3+CD56+NKG2C+, CD3+CD56+NKG2C- and CD3+CD56-NKG2C+ T-cell subsets from 7 or 8 donors, TCR beta-chain repertoires were profiled. Among the eight sequenced donors, seven were HCMV-seropositive and one was HCMV-seronegative. In several experiments an anti-gammadeltaTCR antibody was added to restrict sorting to alphabetaTCR-expressing T cells. In more than five donors, the dominant CD3+CD56+NKG2C+ clonotypes ranked among the top 10 CD8+ clonotypes, making up 1.0-7.0% of CD8+ T cells. Those dominant clonotypes were again the most abundant among CD3+CD56-NKG2C+ cells in a few donors, at about 25-65%. Whether the expanded NKG2C-expressing T cell clones were specific for HCMV antigens remained unclear. All eight donors whose samples were sequenced were randomly selected healthy volunteers, three of them men and five women. HCMV serostatus was determined by detecting HCMV-specific IgG in serum with a commercial ELISA kit. Ficoll density gradient centrifugation was used to isolate peripheral blood mononuclear cells from blood. Magnetic immunoseparation with Miltenyi isolation kits was used to isolate CD4+ and CD8+ T cells from PBMC. Priming for cDNA synthesis came from the TCR beta constant segment, and two successive PCR amplification steps followed. Sequencing of the libraries produced 2 x 150 bp reads on Illumina HiSeq 2000/2500, MiSeq or NextSeq. MIGEC was used to demultiplex reads and group reads by UMI, and MiTCR was used to assemble and quantify clonotypes. To remove erroneous sequences, TCR cDNA sequences were retained only when supported by two or more reads. The tcR package was used for downstream repertoire analysis, and clonotypes were matched between fractions using CDR3 nucleotide sequence together with V segment. Antigen specificity was annotated against VDJdb with VDJmatch, allowing one amino acid substitution in CDR3.

This specimen was CD4+ T cells sorted from PBMCs, taken less than 13 days after vaccination. This TCR derives from a man in his fifties who received an inactivated influenza vaccine. Donor details come from another sample of the same person, matched by shared clones. This receptor chain uses TRBV7-2 and TRBJ2-1; a confident D gene designation cannot be given. The bases read TGTGCCAGCTCTGGGCGGTTCTTC. Its protein reads: CASSGRFF.